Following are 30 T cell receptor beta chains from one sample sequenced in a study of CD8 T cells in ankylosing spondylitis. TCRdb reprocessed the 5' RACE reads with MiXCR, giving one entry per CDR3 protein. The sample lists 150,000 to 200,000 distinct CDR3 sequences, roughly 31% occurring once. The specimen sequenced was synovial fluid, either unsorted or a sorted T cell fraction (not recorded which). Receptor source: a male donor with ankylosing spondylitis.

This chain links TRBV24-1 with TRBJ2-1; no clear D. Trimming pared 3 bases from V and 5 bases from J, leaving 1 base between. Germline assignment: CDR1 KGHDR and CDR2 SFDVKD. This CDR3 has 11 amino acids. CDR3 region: CATSDNNEQFF. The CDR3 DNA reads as TGTGCCACCAGTGATAACAATGAGCAGTTCTTC.

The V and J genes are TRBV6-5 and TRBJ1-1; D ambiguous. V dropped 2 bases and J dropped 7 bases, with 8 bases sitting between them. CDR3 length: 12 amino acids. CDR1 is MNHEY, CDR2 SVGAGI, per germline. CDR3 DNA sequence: TGTGCCAGCAGTTACGACGGGCTTGAAGCTTTCTTT. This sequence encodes CASSYDGLEAFF.

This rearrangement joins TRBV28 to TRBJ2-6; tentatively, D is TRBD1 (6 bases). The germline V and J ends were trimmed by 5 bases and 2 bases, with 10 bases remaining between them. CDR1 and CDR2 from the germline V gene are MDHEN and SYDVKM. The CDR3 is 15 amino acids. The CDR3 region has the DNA TGTGCCAGCAGTACAACAGGGACTGGGGCCAACGTCCTGACTTTC. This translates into CASSTTGTGANVLTF.

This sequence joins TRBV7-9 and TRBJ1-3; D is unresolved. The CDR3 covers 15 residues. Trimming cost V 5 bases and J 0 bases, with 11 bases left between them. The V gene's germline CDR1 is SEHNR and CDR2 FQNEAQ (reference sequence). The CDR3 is CASSKTATSGNTIYF. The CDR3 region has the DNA TGTGCCAGCAGCAAAACTGCCACCTCTGGAAACACCATATATTTT.

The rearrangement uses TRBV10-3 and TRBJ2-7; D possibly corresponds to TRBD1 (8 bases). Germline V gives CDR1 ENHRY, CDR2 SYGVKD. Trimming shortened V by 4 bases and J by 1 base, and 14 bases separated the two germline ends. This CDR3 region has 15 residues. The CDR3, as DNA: TGTGCCATCAGTGCGAACAGGGGGGGATCCTACGAGCAGTACTTC. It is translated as CAISANRGGSYEQYF.

For the CDR3, the DNA is TGTGCCAGCAGCCCAGGTTTAGGTGGATACGGGGAGCTGTTTTTT. As protein: CASSPGLGGYGELFF. The chain combines TRBV7-2 with TRBJ2-2; D gene unclear. Germline lookup yields CDR1 SGHTA and CDR2 FQGNSA. This CDR3 region has 15 residues. The V end was cut by 5 bases, the J end by 7 bases, with 17 bases between.

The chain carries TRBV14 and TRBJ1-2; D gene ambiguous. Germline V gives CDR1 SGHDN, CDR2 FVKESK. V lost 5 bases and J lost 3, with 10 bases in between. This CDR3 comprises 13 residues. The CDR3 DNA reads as TGTGCCAGCAGCTCACAGACCGACTATGGCTACACCTTC. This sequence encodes CASSSQTDYGYTF.

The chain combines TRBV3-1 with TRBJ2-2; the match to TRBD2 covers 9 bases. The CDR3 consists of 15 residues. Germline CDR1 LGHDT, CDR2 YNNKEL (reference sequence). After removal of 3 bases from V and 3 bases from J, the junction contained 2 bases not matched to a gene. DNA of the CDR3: TGTGCCAGCAGCCAGGGACTAGCCTACACCGGGGAGCTGTTTTTT. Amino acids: CASSQGLAYTGELFF. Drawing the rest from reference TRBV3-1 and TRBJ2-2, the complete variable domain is DTAVSQTPKYLVTQMGNDKSIKCEQNLGHDTMYWYKQDSKKFLKIMFSYNNKELIINETVPNRFSPKSPDKAHLNLHINSLELGDSAVYFCASSQGLAYTGELFFGEGSRLTVL.

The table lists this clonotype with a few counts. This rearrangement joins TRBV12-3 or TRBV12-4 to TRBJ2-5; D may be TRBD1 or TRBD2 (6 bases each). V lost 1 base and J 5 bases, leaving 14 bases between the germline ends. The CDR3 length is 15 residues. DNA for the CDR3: TGTGCCAGCAGTTTAGTAGGGGGGAATAGGGAGACCCAGTACTTC. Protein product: CASSLVGGNRETQYF.

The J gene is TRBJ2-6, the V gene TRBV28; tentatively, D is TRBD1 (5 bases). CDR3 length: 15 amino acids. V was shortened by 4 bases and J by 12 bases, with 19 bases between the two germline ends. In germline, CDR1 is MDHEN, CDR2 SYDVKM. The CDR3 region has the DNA TGTGCCAGCAGTTCGACAGCGCTGCCCTCTGTCGTCCTGACTTTC. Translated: CASSSTALPSVVLTF.

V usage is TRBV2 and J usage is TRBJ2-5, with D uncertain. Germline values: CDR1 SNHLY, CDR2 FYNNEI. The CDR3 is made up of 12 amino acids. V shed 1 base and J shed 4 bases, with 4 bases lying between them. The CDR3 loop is CASSEDLETQYF. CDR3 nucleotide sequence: TGTGCCAGCAGTGAAGACTTAGAGACCCAGTACTTC.

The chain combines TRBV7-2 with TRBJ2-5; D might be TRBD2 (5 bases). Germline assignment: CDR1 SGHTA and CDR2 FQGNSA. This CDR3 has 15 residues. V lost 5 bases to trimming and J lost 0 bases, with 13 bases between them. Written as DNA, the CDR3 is TGTGCCAGCAGCCCGATGAGCGGATACCAAGAGACCCAGTACTTC. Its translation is CASSPMSGYQETQYF.

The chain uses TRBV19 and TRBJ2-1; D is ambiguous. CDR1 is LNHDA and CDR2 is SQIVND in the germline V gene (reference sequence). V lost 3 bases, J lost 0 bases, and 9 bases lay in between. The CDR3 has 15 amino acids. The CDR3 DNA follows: TGTGCCAGTAGTATGTCGGCACGCTCCTACAATGAGCAGTTCTTC. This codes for CASSMSARSYNEQFF.

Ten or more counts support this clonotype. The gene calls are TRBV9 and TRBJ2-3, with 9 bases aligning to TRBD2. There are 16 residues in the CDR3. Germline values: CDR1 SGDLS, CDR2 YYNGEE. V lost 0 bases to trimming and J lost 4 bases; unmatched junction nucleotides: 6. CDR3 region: CASSVGSTSGSDTQYF. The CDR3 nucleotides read TGTGCCAGCAGCGTAGGTTCAACTAGCGGGTCAGATACGCAGTATTTT.

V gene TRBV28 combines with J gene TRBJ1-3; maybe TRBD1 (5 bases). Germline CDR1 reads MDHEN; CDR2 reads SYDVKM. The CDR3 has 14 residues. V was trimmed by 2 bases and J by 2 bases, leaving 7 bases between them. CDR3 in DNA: TGTGCCAGCAGTTTAATGGGGGCTGGAAACACCATATATTTT. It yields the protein CASSLMGAGNTIYF.

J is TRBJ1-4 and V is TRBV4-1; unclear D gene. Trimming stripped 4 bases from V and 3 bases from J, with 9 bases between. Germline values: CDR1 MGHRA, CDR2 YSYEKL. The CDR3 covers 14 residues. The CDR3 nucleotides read TGCGCCAGCAGCCGACATACCCCTAATGAAAAACTGTTTTTT. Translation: CASSRHTPNEKLFF.

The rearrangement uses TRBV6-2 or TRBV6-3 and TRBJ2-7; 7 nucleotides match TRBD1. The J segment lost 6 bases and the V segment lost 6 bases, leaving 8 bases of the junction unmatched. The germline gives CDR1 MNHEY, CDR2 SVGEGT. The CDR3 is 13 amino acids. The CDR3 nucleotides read TGTGCCAGCAGCCAGCAGGGGGTAGGCGAGCAGTACTTC. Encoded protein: CASSQQGVGEQYF.

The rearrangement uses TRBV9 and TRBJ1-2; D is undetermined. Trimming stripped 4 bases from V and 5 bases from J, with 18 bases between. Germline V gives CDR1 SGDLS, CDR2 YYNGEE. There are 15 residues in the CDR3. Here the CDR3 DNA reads TGTGCCAGCAGCAAGGACGAGGACCGTCCTTATGGCTACACCTTC. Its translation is CASSKDEDRPYGYTF.

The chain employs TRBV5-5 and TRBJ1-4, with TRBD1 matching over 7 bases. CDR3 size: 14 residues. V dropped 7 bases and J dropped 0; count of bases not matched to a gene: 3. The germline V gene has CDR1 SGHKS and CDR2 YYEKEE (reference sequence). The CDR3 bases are TGTGCCAGCCGCCAGGGGGCAACTAATGAAAAACTGTTTTTT. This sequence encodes CASRQGATNEKLFF.

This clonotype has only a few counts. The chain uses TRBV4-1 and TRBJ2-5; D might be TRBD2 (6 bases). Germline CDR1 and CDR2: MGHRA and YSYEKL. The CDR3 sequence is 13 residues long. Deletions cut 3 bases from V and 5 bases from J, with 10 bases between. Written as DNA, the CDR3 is TGCGCCAGCAGCCAGACTAGAAGGGAGACCCAGTACTTC. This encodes CASSQTRRETQYF.

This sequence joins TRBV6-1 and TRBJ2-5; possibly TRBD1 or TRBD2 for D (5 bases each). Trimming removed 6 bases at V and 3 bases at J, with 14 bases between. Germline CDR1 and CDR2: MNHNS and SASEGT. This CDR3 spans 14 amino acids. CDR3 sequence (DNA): TGTGCCAGCAGGGGGACCGTTGGGGAAGAGACCCAGTACTTC. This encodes CASRGTVGEETQYF.

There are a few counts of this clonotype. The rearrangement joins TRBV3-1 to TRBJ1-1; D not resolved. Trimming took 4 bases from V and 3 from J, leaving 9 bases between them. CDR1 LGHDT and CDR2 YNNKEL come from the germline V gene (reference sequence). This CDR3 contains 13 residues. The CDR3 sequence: CASSPLVYTEAFF. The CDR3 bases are TGTGCCAGCAGCCCACTCGTGTACACTGAAGCTTTCTTT.

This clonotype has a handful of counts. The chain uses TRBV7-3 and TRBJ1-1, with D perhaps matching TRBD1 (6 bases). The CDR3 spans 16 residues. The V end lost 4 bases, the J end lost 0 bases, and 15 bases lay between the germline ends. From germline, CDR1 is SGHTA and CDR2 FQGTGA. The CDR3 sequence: CASSSGGRGVNTEAFF. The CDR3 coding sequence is TGTGCCAGCAGCTCGGGGGGAAGGGGGGTGAACACTGAAGCTTTCTTT.

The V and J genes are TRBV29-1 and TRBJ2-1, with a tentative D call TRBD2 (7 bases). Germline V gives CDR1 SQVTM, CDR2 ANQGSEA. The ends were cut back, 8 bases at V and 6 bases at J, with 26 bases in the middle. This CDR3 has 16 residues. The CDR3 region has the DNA TGCAGCCCCTCTTCTCTGGGAGGGGGAAACGGCAATGAGCAGTTCTTC. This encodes CSPSSLGGGNGNEQFF.

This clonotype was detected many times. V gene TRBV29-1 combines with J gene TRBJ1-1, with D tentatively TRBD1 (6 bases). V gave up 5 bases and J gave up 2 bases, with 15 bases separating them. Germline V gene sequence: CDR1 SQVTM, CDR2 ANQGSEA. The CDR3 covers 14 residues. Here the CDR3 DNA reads TGCAGCGTTTCTATCGGGGGCCCCAACACTGAAGCTTTCTTT. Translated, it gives CSVSIGGPNTEAFF.

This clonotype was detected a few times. This chain's CDR3 is CSVDQGRAGRYGYTF. CDR3 DNA sequence: TGCAGCGTTGACCAAGGGCGGGCGGGGCGATATGGCTACACCTTC. This rearrangement joins TRBV29-1 to TRBJ1-2, with a tentative D call TRBD1 (5 bases). Germline CDR1 is SQVTM and CDR2 is ANQGSEA. The CDR3 runs to 15 residues. V was clipped by 3 bases and J by 5 bases, with 19 bases between them.

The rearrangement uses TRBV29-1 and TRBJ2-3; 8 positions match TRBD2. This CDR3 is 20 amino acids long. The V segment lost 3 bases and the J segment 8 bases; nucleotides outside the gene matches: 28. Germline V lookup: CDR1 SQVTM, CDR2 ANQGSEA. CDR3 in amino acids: CSVEWGGGGAGEPPLFTQYF. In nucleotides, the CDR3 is TGCAGCGTTGAGTGGGGTGGTGGCGGAGCGGGAGAACCTCCTCTCTTTACGCAGTATTTT.

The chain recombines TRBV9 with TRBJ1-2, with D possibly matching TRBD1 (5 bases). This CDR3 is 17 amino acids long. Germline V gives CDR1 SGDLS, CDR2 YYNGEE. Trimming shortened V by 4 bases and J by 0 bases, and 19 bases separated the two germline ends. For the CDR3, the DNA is TGTGCCAGCAGCCCCCGATGGGGAGACAGTGCTAACTATGGCTACACCTTC. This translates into CASSPRWGDSANYGYTF.

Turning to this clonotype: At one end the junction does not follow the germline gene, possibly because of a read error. The DNA of the CDR3 is TGTGCCAGCAGTCGTAAAGGACGGGGGGAAGGCTACATCTTC. Residues: CASSRKGRGEGYIF. V and J are TRBV28 and TRBJ1-2, with D perhaps matching TRBD1 (5 bases). This CDR3 has 14 residues. Germline CDR1 and CDR2: MDHEN and SYDVKM.

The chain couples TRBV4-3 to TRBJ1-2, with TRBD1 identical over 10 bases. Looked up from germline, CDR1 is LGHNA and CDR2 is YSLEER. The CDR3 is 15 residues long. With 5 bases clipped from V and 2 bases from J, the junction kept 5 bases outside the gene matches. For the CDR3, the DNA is TGCGCCAGCAGCAAACAGACAGGGGGCAACTATGGCTACACCTTC. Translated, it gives CASSKQTGGNYGYTF.